The rows below give T cell receptor beta chains drawn from one sample of a study of cytomegalovirus exposure and HLA in healthy donors. Produced via immunoSEQ multiplex PCR; TCRdb's table is partial and in-frame only. The sample shows more than 95,000 clones, roughly 86% of them seen only once. Sequencing used PBMCs. These receptors were obtained from a man aged 18-30 years in good health and CMV-seronegative. Both conserved end residues are part of each CDR3. D genes are given only for firm matches. Size is omitted from some rows. Given values are once, few, many or a class for expanded clones.

cdr3_length: 15; d_call: TRBD1; j_call: TRBJ1-2; v_call: TRBV5-4; clone_size: .; cdr3_aa: CASSLDRTGTYGYTF; cdr3_nt: TGTGCCAGCAGCTTAGACAGGACAGGGACTTATGGCTACACCTTC
cdr3_length: 15; d_call: TRBD1; j_call: TRBJ2-3; v_call: TRBV27; clone_size: .; cdr3_aa: CASSLNRGRADTQYF; cdr3_nt: TGTGCCAGCAGTTTAAACAGGGGGCGGGCAGATACGCAGTATTTT
cdr3_length: 14; d_call: .; j_call: TRBJ2-1; v_call: TRBV30; clone_size: .; cdr3_aa: CALMTGSSYNEQFF; cdr3_nt: TGTGCCTTGATGACAGGTAGCTCCTACAATGAGCAGTTCTTC
cdr3_length: 14; d_call: .; j_call: TRBJ1-4; v_call: TRBV28; clone_size: .; cdr3_aa: CASRTAATNEKLFF; cdr3_nt: TGTGCCAGCAGGACAGCTGCAACTAATGAAAAACTGTTTTTT
cdr3_length: 18; d_call: TRBD1; j_call: TRBJ2-7; v_call: TRBV7-8; clone_size: .; cdr3_aa: CASSQAVMGQGAPYEQYF; cdr3_nt: TGTGCCAGCAGCCAAGCTGTAATGGGACAGGGGGCTCCCTACGAGCAGTACTTC
cdr3_length: 13; d_call: TRBD1; j_call: TRBJ2-1; v_call: TRBV5-1; clone_size: .; cdr3_aa: CASSPGGNNEQFF; cdr3_nt: TGCGCCAGCAGCCCAGGGGGAAACAATGAGCAGTTCTTC
cdr3_length: 14; d_call: .; j_call: TRBJ2-3; v_call: TRBV10-3; clone_size: .; cdr3_aa: CAIRQAQSTDTQYF; cdr3_nt: TGTGCCATCAGACAGGCCCAAAGCACAGATACGCAGTATTTT
cdr3_length: 14; d_call: .; j_call: TRBJ2-7; v_call: TRBV2; clone_size: .; cdr3_aa: CASSEWRAANEQYF; cdr3_nt: TGTGCCAGCAGTGAGTGGCGGGCCGCGAACGAGCAGTACTTC
cdr3_length: 15; d_call: .; j_call: TRBJ2-2; v_call: TRBV30; clone_size: .; cdr3_aa: CAWSGVGAGTGELFF; cdr3_nt: TGTGCCTGGAGTGGGGTGGGAGCGGGCACCGGGGAGCTGTTTTTT
cdr3_length: 13; d_call: TRBD1; j_call: TRBJ2-1; v_call: TRBV5-1; clone_size: .; cdr3_aa: CASSVDRYNEQFF; cdr3_nt: TGCGCCAGCAGCGTGGACAGGTACAATGAGCAGTTCTTC
cdr3_length: 16; d_call: TRBD2; j_call: TRBJ2-3; v_call: TRBV30; clone_size: .; cdr3_aa: CAFEGLAGASTDTQYF; cdr3_nt: TGTGCCTTCGAGGGGCTAGCGGGGGCTAGCACAGATACGCAGTATTTT
cdr3_length: 14; d_call: TRBD2; j_call: TRBJ2-1; v_call: TRBV2; clone_size: .; cdr3_aa: CASSEAAREGRRFF; cdr3_nt: TGTGCCAGCAGTGAAGCTGCGCGGGAGGGCCGTAGGTTCTTC
cdr3_length: 14; d_call: TRBD1; j_call: TRBJ2-7; v_call: TRBV6-5; clone_size: .; cdr3_aa: CASSRSTGLYEQYF; cdr3_nt: TGTGCCAGCAGTCGATCGACAGGGTTGTACGAGCAGTACTTC
cdr3_length: 14; d_call: .; j_call: TRBJ1-1; v_call: TRBV6-4; clone_size: few; cdr3_aa: CASTPEGRNTEAFF; cdr3_nt: TGTGCCAGCACCCCGGAGGGCCGGAACACTGAAGCTTTCTTT
cdr3_length: 13; d_call: TRBD2; j_call: TRBJ2-7; v_call: TRBV27; clone_size: .; cdr3_aa: CASGLAGGYEQYF; cdr3_nt: TGTGCCAGCGGACTAGCGGGGGGCTACGAGCAGTACTTC
cdr3_length: 13; d_call: .; j_call: TRBJ1-1; v_call: TRBV2; clone_size: .; cdr3_aa: CATYSPANTEAFF; cdr3_nt: TGTGCCACCTATAGCCCAGCGAACACTGAAGCTTTCTTT